The clone carrying this T cell receptor (beta chain) has more than one count but fewer than ten. The CDR3 consists of 15 residues. Germline CDR1 is GTSNPN and CDR2 is SVGIG (reference sequence). The germline V and J ends were trimmed by 2 bases and 0 bases, with 11 bases remaining between them. Indicated treatment: roughly 19 received Ad26.COV2.S at low or high dose, single or two shots; 5 received placebo; per-sample allocation not given. Material that was analyzed had been drawn on day 63 after the first vaccine or placebo injection. The shot given was an Ad26 vector that makes Wuhan-strain SARS-CoV-2 spike. Assay: immunoSEQ multiplex PCR; the TCRdb copy retains only in-frame clones and omits some. The sample holds approximately 450,000 clones, approximately 90% seen once. The sample belongs to a study of Ad26.COV2.S vaccination and SARS-CoV-2 variants.

The clonotype originates from a person aged 18 to 59 who received the Ad26.COV2.S COVID-19 vaccine or a placebo. The chain joins TRBV30 to TRBJ2-1; D is perhaps TRBD2 (6 bases). This specimen consisted of peripheral blood, obtained in a trial of Ad26.COV2.S vaccine versus placebo. Here the CDR3 reads CAWSPHSGSYNEQFF. The CDR3 DNA is TGTGCCTGGAGTCCACATAGCGGCTCCTACAATGAGCAGTTCTTC. The full variable domain, rest sourced from reference TRBV30 and TRBJ2-1, is SQTIHQWPATLVQPVGSPLSLECTVEGTSNPNLYWYRQAAGRGLQLLFYSVGIGQISSEVPQNLSASRPQDRQFILSSKKLLLSDSGFYLCAWSPHSGSYNEQFFGPGTRLTVL.